The 27 T cell receptor beta chains below come from one sample, sequenced in a study of CD8+CD57+ T cells in acquired aplastic anemia. For CDR3 and TCR beta VDJ profiling, genomic DNA was the template used. MiXCR, applied by TCRdb to the reads, yields one record per CDR3 protein. Seen here are some 180,000 distinct CDR3 sequences, just over 45% observed once, and the top ten hold 2.5% to 3.5%. Sequenced sample: sorted CD4+, CD8+, or CD8+CD57+ T cells (not recorded which) from PBMCs. The receptors here all came from a human donor in good health.

The chain joins TRBV10-3 to TRBJ2-3, with TRBD1 identical over 10 bases. Trimming took 6 bases from V and 4 from J; bases not matched to a gene: 10. This CDR3 has 16 residues. The germline gives CDR1 ENHRY, CDR2 SYGVKD. CDR3: CAISRRTGGSADTQYF. The DNA for the CDR3 is TGTGCCATCAGCCGTAGGACAGGGGGTTCGGCAGATACGCAGTATTTT.

The rearrangement joins TRBV20-1 to TRBJ1-2; the D gene is possibly TRBD1 (6 bases). The CDR3 consists of 14 residues. The ends were cut back, 4 bases at V and 4 bases at J, with 16 bases in the middle. Germline loops: CDR1 DFQATT, CDR2 SNEGSKA (reference sequence). CDR3 nucleotides: TGCAGTGCTAAGAGATCCGGGACACGCTATGGCTACACCTTC. It translates to CSAKRSGTRYGYTF.

Many counts were recorded for this clonotype. The chain employs TRBV25-1 and TRBJ2-3; D might be TRBD1 or TRBD2, each matching 5 bases. Trimming stripped 8 bases from V and 1 base from J, with 7 bases between. The CDR3 covers 12 residues. The germline CDR1 and CDR2 sequences are MGHDK and SYGVNS. The CDR3 region is CASGGGTDTQYF. CDR3 bases: TGTGCCAGCGGGGGAGGCACAGATACGCAGTATTTT.

Worth noting for this clonotype: The conserved phenylalanine or tryptophan normally closing the CDR3 is absent here, so this likely arose from a read error. V is TRBV6-1 and J is TRBJ2-1; possible D gene TRBD1, 6 bases. The V gene's germline CDR1 is MNHNS and CDR2 SASEGT. Trimming removed 6 bases from V and 0 bases from J, with 12 bases in between. This CDR3 is 15 amino acids long. The CDR3, as DNA: TGTGCCAGCAGCCGTGACAGGAGCTCCTACAATGAGCAGTTCCTC. Translated, it gives CASSRDRSSYNEQFL.

This rearrangement joins TRBV2 to TRBJ2-3; maybe TRBD2 (6 bases). This CDR3 comprises 14 residues. Trimming removed 5 bases at V and 4 bases at J, with 13 bases between. Germline V CDR1 and CDR2: SNHLY, FYNNEI. CDR3 residues: CASSYWRDSDTQYF. The CDR3 nucleotides read TGTGCCAGCAGTTACTGGCGGGATTCAGATACGCAGTATTTT. Variable domain in full (rest from reference TRBV2 and TRBJ2-3): EPEVTQTPSHQVTQMGQEVILRCVPISNHLYFYWYRQILGQKVEFLVSFYNNEISEKSEIFDDQFSVERPDGSNFTLKIRSTKLEDSAMYFCASSYWRDSDTQYFGPGTRLTVL.

Points on this clonotype: This CDR3 is missing its conserved last phenylalanine or tryptophan, likely due to a read error. This rearrangement joins TRBV29-1 to TRBJ1-1, with a possible D match to TRBD1 (6 bases). Trimming shortened V by 3 bases and J by 6 bases, and 14 bases separated the two germline ends. The CDR3 contains 13 residues. Germline values: CDR1 SQVTM, CDR2 ANQGSEA. Here the CDR3 reads CSVEIQGWAEAFI. The CDR3 DNA sequence: TGCAGCGTTGAGATACAGGGTTGGGCTGAAGCTTTCATT.

This clonotype was counted at least ten times. The chain carries TRBV4-1 and TRBJ1-1; 7 bases line up with TRBD1. The germline CDR1 and CDR2 sequences are MGHRA and YSYEKL. The CDR3 covers 11 residues. V shed 6 bases and J 7 bases; nucleotides not matched to a gene: 2. The CDR3 DNA reads as TGCGCCAGCAGACAGGGGCATGAAGCTTTCTTT. Encoded protein: CASRQGHEAFF.

This clonotype was seen many times. J is TRBJ2-7 and V is TRBV6-1; D remains ambiguous. Germline assignment: CDR1 MNHNS and CDR2 SASEGT. The CDR3 totals 13 residues. Trimming pared 4 bases from V and 1 base from J, leaving 8 bases between. CDR3 residues: CASSVERSYEQYF. DNA of the CDR3: TGTGCCAGCAGTGTGGAGAGGTCCTACGAGCAGTACTTC.

The chain combines TRBV15 with TRBJ2-3; D is unclear. This CDR3 has 11 residues. CDR1 LNHNV and CDR2 YYDKDF come from the germline V gene (reference sequence). The ends were cut back, 4 bases at V and 6 bases at J, with 5 bases in the middle. The CDR3 sequence is CATSNPDTQYF. The CDR3 region has the DNA TGTGCCACCAGCAACCCGGATACGCAGTATTTT.

The CDR3 bases are TGCAGTGCTAGCGTCGGCCAGTACCAAGAGACCCAGTACTTC. This codes for CSASVGQYQETQYF. This chain joins TRBV20-1 and TRBJ2-5; D ambiguous. The germline gives CDR1 DFQATT, CDR2 SNEGSKA (reference sequence). Trimming removed 3 bases at V and 0 bases at J, with 11 bases between. The CDR3 has 14 residues.

The CDR3 coding sequence is TGTGCCACCAGTGAATCTAAGGCTGCCTCCTCCTACGAGCAGTACTTC. Protein sequence: CATSESKAASSYEQYF. This sequence joins TRBV24-1 and TRBJ2-7; D is undetermined. CDR1 KGHDR and CDR2 SFDVKD come from the germline V gene. The V and J ends lost 4 bases and 0 bases respectively, with 15 bases between them. The CDR3 contains 16 residues.

This clonotype was seen more than once but under ten times. The chain is built from TRBV25-1 and TRBJ1-2; 8 positions match TRBD1. The CDR3 runs 17 residues. After removal of 4 bases from V and 5 bases from J, the junction contained 15 bases not matched to a gene. Germline V gives CDR1 MGHDK, CDR2 SYGVNS. For the CDR3, the DNA is TGTGCCAGCAGTGGGGGACAGGCCGTTCCACCGTTATATGGCTACACCTTC. It translates to CASSGGQAVPPLYGYTF.

This chain connects TRBV20-1 to TRBJ1-2; a weak D match, TRBD1 (6 bases). The CDR3 is 13 residues long. With 3 bases removed from V and 7 bases from J, the gap between germline ends came to 15 bases. Germline lookup yields CDR1 DFQATT and CDR2 SNEGSKA (reference sequence). Here the CDR3 DNA reads TGCAGTGCTAGGGTGGGGGGCGCAGGTGGCTACACCTTC. Amino acids: CSARVGGAGGYTF.

The chain joins TRBV5-1 to TRBJ1-2; D gene uncertain. The V gene's germline CDR1 is SGHRS and CDR2 YFSETQ. This CDR3 has 14 amino acids. The ends were cut back, 5 bases at V and 4 bases at J, with 15 bases in the middle. For the CDR3, the DNA is TGCGCCAGCAGTGAGGGAACAGAGCCCTATGGCTACACCTTC. Protein: CASSEGTEPYGYTF.

This clonotype is a singleton in its sample. V gene TRBV6-1 combines with J gene TRBJ2-7; D gene ambiguous. The V end lost 3 bases, the J end lost 0 bases, and 12 bases lay between the germline ends. Germline V gives CDR1 MNHNS, CDR2 SASEGT. The CDR3 spans 15 residues. CDR3 nucleotide sequence: TGTGCCAGCAGTGATAGGGAACCGGGCTCCTACGAGCAGTACTTC. Encoded protein: CASSDREPGSYEQYF.

Many counts were recorded for this clonotype. The rearrangement links TRBV20-1 to TRBJ2-5; D may be TRBD1 (5 bases). The CDR3 length is 14 residues. Between the trimmed V and J ends, which lost 0 bases and 1 base, there was a span of 9 bases. Germline V gene sequence: CDR1 DFQATT, CDR2 SNEGSKA (reference sequence). CDR3 coding DNA: TGCAGTGCTAGAGAGGGGCCAATCCAAGAGACCCAGTACTTC. Residues: CSAREGPIQETQYF.

V and J are TRBV28 and TRBJ2-5; TRBD1 aligns across 7 bases. This CDR3 region has 16 residues. V gave up 5 bases and J gave up 1 base; unmatched junction bases: 10. Germline V gene sequence: CDR1 MDHEN, CDR2 SYDVKM. CDR3 protein: CASSLGGKGAQETQYF. In DNA form, the CDR3 reads TGTGCCAGCAGTCTAGGTGGGAAGGGGGCCCAAGAGACCCAGTACTTC.

This clonotype was observed a few times. The CDR3 reads CASIGGESQHF. The DNA of the CDR3 is TGTGCCAGCATCGGTGGGGAGTCCCAGCATTTT. The V call is TRBV2, the J call TRBJ1-5; D ambiguous. The germline V and J ends were trimmed by 7 bases and 11 bases, with 12 bases remaining between them. This CDR3 region has 11 residues. Germline values: CDR1 SNHLY, CDR2 FYNNEI.

This chain uses TRBV7-6 with TRBJ2-2; tentatively, D is TRBD1 (6 bases). Germline V gene sequence: CDR1 SGHVS, CDR2 FNYEAQ. The CDR3 is 15 amino acids. V lost 1 base and J 3 bases, leaving 9 bases between the germline ends. The CDR3 region is CASSLGTADTGELFF. The CDR3 DNA sequence: TGTGCCAGCAGCTTAGGGACAGCCGACACCGGGGAGCTGTTTTTT.

This clonotype is a singleton in its sample. A junction end diverges from the germline sequence, so it may reflect a read error. The rearrangement uses TRBV29-1 and TRBJ1-2, with TRBD1 matching over 7 bases. The CDR3 totals 14 residues. The germline V gene encodes CDR1 SQVTM and CDR2 ANQGSEA. The CDR3 spells CSAEKQGIEYGYTF. For the CDR3, the DNA is TGCAGCGCTGAAAAACAGGGGATTGAGTATGGCTACACCTTC.

On this clonotype itself: A much larger clone lies one base from this, so it may be a read error. The chain uses TRBV7-6 and TRBJ2-7, with TRBD2 matching 8 bases. The V and J ends lost 3 bases and 0 bases, in that order; junction bases with no gene match: 7. There are 16 residues in the CDR3. Per germline, CDR1 SGHVS and CDR2 FNYEAQ. The CDR3 loop is CASSLLDSGVSYEQYF. As DNA, the CDR3 is TGTGCCAGCAGCTTGTTGGATAGCGGGGTCTCCTACGAGCAGTACTTC.

V is TRBV6-1 and J is TRBJ1-1; TRBD1 is a possible D gene (5 bases). Germline CDR1 is MNHNS and CDR2 is SASEGT. This CDR3 has 14 amino acids. V lost 6 bases to trimming and J lost 0 bases, with 11 bases between them. CDR3 coding DNA: TGTGCCAGCAGGGAGGGGACGGTGAACACTGAAGCTTTCTTT. This encodes CASREGTVNTEAFF.

At least ten counts were recorded for this clonotype. A junction boundary mismatches the germline segment, possibly from a read error. The genes are TRBV5-4 and TRBJ1-2, with D perhaps TRBD1 (6 bases). The CDR3 spans 13 residues. Germline loops: CDR1 SGHNT, CDR2 YYREEE (reference sequence). The chain's CDR3 is CASSLGQDYGYTF. The CDR3 DNA reads TGTGCCAGCAGCTTGGGACAGGACTACGGCTACACCTTC.

This clonotype was found once. Because the CDR3 is missing its conserved closing phenylalanine or tryptophan, this is likely a read error. This chain joins TRBV12-3 or TRBV12-4 and TRBJ2-5, with D hard to call. The CDR3 extends over 13 amino acids. The CDR3 nucleotides read TGTGCCAGCAGTTTCGCGTACCAAGAGACACAGTACTCC. It codes for CASSFAYQETQYS.

This clonotype appeared a few times. V usage is TRBV2 and J usage is TRBJ1-2; D gene unclear. Germline CDR1 SNHLY, CDR2 FYNNEI. This CDR3 spans 12 amino acids. The germline V and J ends were trimmed by 4 bases and 4 bases, with 7 bases remaining between them. This chain's CDR3 is CASSGEAYGYTF. CDR3 coding DNA: TGTGCCAGCAGTGGAGAAGCCTATGGCTACACCTTC.

This clonotype appeared a few times. The gene calls are TRBV19 and TRBJ2-1; D may correspond to TRBD1 or TRBD2 (5 bases each). CDR1 is LNHDA and CDR2 is SQIVND in the germline V gene (reference sequence). V was shortened by 6 bases and J by 6 bases, with 12 bases between the two germline ends. The CDR3 is made up of 13 amino acids. CDR3 region: CASSQGPGNEQFF. DNA for the CDR3: TGTGCCAGTAGCCAGGGACCCGGCAATGAGCAGTTCTTC.

The V call is TRBV6-1, the J call TRBJ2-3; 8 positions agree with TRBD2. This CDR3 is built from 15 residues. J gave up 2 bases and V 6 bases, and 7 bases lay outside the gene matches. CDR1 and CDR2 from the germline V gene are MNHNS and SASEGT. The CDR3 here is CASRKRAGDTDTQYF. In DNA, the CDR3 is TGTGCCAGCAGAAAAAGAGCGGGAGACACAGATACGCAGTATTTT.